The 16 T cell receptor beta chains given below trace back to one sample, sequenced in a study of shared clonotypes between healthy human individuals. Here immunoSEQ multiplex PCR was the method, and the copy in TCRdb shows in-frame clones only, minus some. The sample has hundreds of thousands of clones; under 80% are singletons. Sequenced: memory CD4+ T cells sorted from blood. Subset: CD45RA-negative fraction. These receptors were collected from a woman in her twenties or thirties in good health.

This chain links TRBV12-5 with TRBJ2-1; TRBD1 matches at 8 bases. The trim removed 5 bases at V and 4 bases at J, leaving 10 bases unmatched. The germline V gene encodes CDR1 LGHNT and CDR2 FRNRAP. This CDR3 contains 16 residues. The CDR3 is CASGMGQASLYNEQFF. In nucleotides, the CDR3 is TGTGCTAGTGGTATGGGACAGGCCTCCCTTTACAATGAGCAGTTCTTC.

This chain connects TRBV28 to TRBJ2-5, with 9 bases identical to TRBD1. This CDR3 is built from 14 residues. Germline-derived CDR1 and CDR2 are MDHEN and SYDVKM. With 6 bases clipped from V and 4 bases from J, the junction kept 6 bases outside the gene matches. The CDR3 sequence: CASSSGQGVETQYF. CDR3 DNA: TGTGCCAGCAGCTCGGGACAGGGTGTAGAGACCCAGTACTTC.

The chain couples TRBV7-9 to TRBJ2-1, with D possibly called TRBD1 or TRBD2 (6 bases each). V gave up 5 bases and J gave up 9 bases, with 29 bases separating them. CDR1 is SEHNR and CDR2 is FQNEAQ in the germline V gene (reference sequence). The CDR3 sequence is 18 residues long. Here the CDR3 reads CASSQDGGAVQYNLEQFF. The CDR3 coding sequence is TGTGCCAGCAGCCAAGACGGGGGCGCGGTCCAGTATAACCTTGAGCAGTTCTTC.

This clone was counted only a few times. The CDR3 sequence: CASTVKGVQETQYF. In DNA, the CDR3 is TGTGCCAGCACCGTAAAGGGGGTCCAAGAGACCCAGTACTTC. The chain is built from TRBV7-2 and TRBJ2-5; D is possibly TRBD1 (6 bases). V lost 7 bases to trimming and J lost 1 base, with 13 bases between them. CDR1 and CDR2 (germline): SGHTA, FQGNSA. CDR3 length equals 14 residues.

The chain carries TRBV4-1 and TRBJ1-4; D is undetermined. Germline assignment: CDR1 MGHRA and CDR2 YSYEKL. This CDR3 contains 15 residues. The V and J ends lost 1 base and 5 bases respectively, with 11 bases between them. CDR3 sequence (DNA): TGCGCCAGCAGCCAAGGATCCGGACCAAATGAAAAACTGTTTTTT. The encoded protein is CASSQGSGPNEKLFF.

The chain joins TRBV19 to TRBJ1-5; D ambiguous. Trimming took 6 bases from V and 6 from J, leaving 12 bases between them. There are 13 residues in the CDR3. The germline gives CDR1 LNHDA, CDR2 SQIVND (reference sequence). The CDR3 nucleotides are TGTGCCAGTAGAGGAGGCTCGCGTCAGCCCCAGCATTTT. Its protein is CASRGGSRQPQHF. Full variable domain (rest looked up from reference TRBV19 and TRBJ1-5): DGGITQSPKYLFRKEGQNVTLSCEQNLNHDAMYWYRQDPGQGLRLIYYSQIVNDFQKGDIAEGYSVSREKKESFPLTVTSAQKNPTAFYLCASRGGSRQPQHFGDGTRLSIL.

The gene calls are TRBV7-7 and TRBJ2-1, with TRBD1 identical over 8 bases. Trimming at V came to 5 bases and at J to 5 bases, leaving 5 bases not matched to a gene. CDR3 length equals 14 residues. The germline CDR1 and CDR2 sequences are SSHAT and FNYEAQ (reference sequence). Here the CDR3 reads CASSPDRVNNEQFF. Written as DNA, the CDR3 is TGTGCCAGCAGCCCGGACAGGGTAAACAATGAGCAGTTCTTC.

This clone was seen a few times. This rearrangement joins TRBV28 to TRBJ1-3, with 8 bases aligning to TRBD1. The germline V gene encodes CDR1 MDHEN and CDR2 SYDVKM. The CDR3 is 17 residues long. Trimming took 8 bases from V and 0 from J; bases not matched to a gene: 12. The CDR3 region is CASAAGGLSPSGNTIYF. DNA of the CDR3: TGTGCCAGCGCAGCAGGGGGCCTGTCCCCCTCTGGAAACACCATATATTTT. Based on the CDR3 plus reference TRBV28 and TRBJ1-3, the full variable domain is DVKVTQSSRYLVKRTGEKVFLECVQDMDHENMFWYRQDPGLGLRLIYFSYDVKMKEKGDIPEGYSVSREKKERFSLILESASTNQTSMYLCASAAGGLSPSGNTIYFGEGSWLTVV.

This chain connects TRBV18 to TRBJ1-1, with D possibly matching TRBD1 (6 bases). Germline V CDR1 and CDR2: KGHSH, LQKENI. This CDR3 is 16 amino acids long. Trimming shortened V by 4 bases and J by 6 bases, and 21 bases separated the two germline ends. The CDR3 here is CASSRTGTTLTAEAFF. CDR3 DNA sequence: TGTGCCAGCTCACGGACCGGGACAACCCTTACGGCTGAAGCTTTCTTT. The full variable domain, its missing parts supplied by reference TRBV18 and TRBJ1-1, is NAGVMQNPRHLVRRRGQEARLRCSPMKGHSHVYWYRQLPEEGLKFMVYLQKENIIDESGMPKERFSAEFPKEGPSILRIQQVVRGDSAAYFCASSRTGTTLTAEAFFGQGTRLTVV.

This chain uses TRBV7-9 with TRBJ1-2; D unclear. The germline V and J ends were trimmed by 4 bases and 6 bases, with 15 bases remaining between them. Looked up from germline, CDR1 is SEHNR and CDR2 is FQNEAQ (reference sequence). This CDR3 has 14 amino acids. The CDR3 region is CASSSSAGPHGYTF. The CDR3 nucleotides are TGTGCCAGCAGCTCCAGCGCGGGCCCACATGGCTACACCTTC.

The V gene is TRBV10-3, the J gene TRBJ2-7; TRBD2 might be the D (5 bases). From germline, CDR1 is ENHRY and CDR2 SYGVKD. The ends were cut back, 11 bases at V and 0 bases at J, with 11 bases in the middle. The CDR3 is 12 amino acids. CDR3 bases: TGTGCCGCAGCGGATGGCTCCTACGAGCAGTACTTC. Translation gives CAAADGSYEQYF.

Note on this clone: This sample includes further DNA sequences coding for the same CDR3. The rearrangement uses TRBV28 and TRBJ1-3; 7 positions agree with TRBD1. The CDR3 length is 15 residues. The V and J ends lost 8 bases and 4 bases, in that order; junction bases with no gene match: 11. Germline loops: CDR1 MDHEN, CDR2 SYDVKM. In DNA, the CDR3 is TGTGCCAGCTCCTCAGGGGGGGGTTCAGGAAACACCATATATTTT. Translation: CASSSGGGSGNTIYF.

The rearrangement links TRBV11-2 to TRBJ1-3; D gene ambiguous. Germline values: CDR1 SGHAT, CDR2 FQNNGV. Trimming pared 7 bases from V and 0 bases from J, leaving 16 bases between. This CDR3 spans 16 amino acids. CDR3 amino acids: CASTRGLGPSGNTIYF. DNA of the CDR3: TGTGCCAGCACCCGAGGGTTGGGTCCCTCTGGAAACACCATATATTTT.

This clone has ten or more counts. The chain carries TRBV9 and TRBJ2-3; D is uncertain. The ends were cut back, 0 bases at V and 0 bases at J, with 8 bases in the middle. Germline-derived CDR1 and CDR2 are SGDLS and YYNGEE. The CDR3 extends over 15 amino acids. In nucleotides, the CDR3 is TGTGCCAGCAGCGTAGATGACGGGAGCACAGATACGCAGTATTTT. This codes for CASSVDDGSTDTQYF.

The chain recombines TRBV6-1 with TRBJ2-2; possible D gene TRBD2, 5 bases. Trimming stripped 7 bases from V and 5 bases from J, with 14 bases between. CDR1 is MNHNS and CDR2 is SASEGT in the germline V gene. The CDR3 has 14 residues. The CDR3 DNA reads as TGTGCCAGCACCTCTTCCTCGGGGACCGGGGAGCTGTTTTTT. Translation gives CASTSSSGTGELFF.

Comments on this clone: A far larger clone is one nucleotide away, so this likely arose from a read error. The chain uses TRBV2 and TRBJ1-5, with D unresolved. With 7 bases removed from V and 0 bases from J, the gap between germline ends came to 7 bases. The germline V gene encodes CDR1 SNHLY and CDR2 FYNNEI. CDR3 length: 13 amino acids. CDR3 nucleotide sequence: TGTGCCAGCAAGCGGAATAGCAATCAGCCCCAGCATTTT. This translates into CASKRNSNQPQHF.